This T cell receptor (beta chain) was obtained from a study of cytomegalovirus exposure and HLA in healthy donors. Study-wide results and limits: Presence/absence analyses assumed roughly uniform sequencing depth across donors, which may not hold.

The PCR contained 60 Vbeta and 13 Jbeta primers. This table comes from immunoSEQ multiplex PCR, and its TCRdb copy is limited to in-frame clones, with some not included. The sample contains roughly 120,000 clones, around 77% of which appear only once. To note about this clone: Its matching antigen is unknown.

The CDR3 runs 17 residues. V was pared by 5 bases and J by 0 bases, with 7 bases of the junction left unmatched. CDR1 is SGHRS, CDR2 YFSETQ, per germline. Sequencing was performed on PBMCs. This rearrangement joins TRBV5-1 to TRBJ2-3; 12 bases match TRBD2. This TCR was sampled from a human donor in good health. In DNA, the CDR3 is TGCGCCAGCAGAGGACTAGCGGGAACGACTAGCACAGATACGCAGTATTTT. This encodes CASRGLAGTTSTDTQYF.